This TCR beta chain originates from a study of blood T cell repertoires in COVID-19. Original methodology: By means of reference gene primer amplification, nucleated cell counts were estimated. Data came from immunoSEQ multiplex PCR; TCRdb stores just in-frame clones and leaves some out. D and trimming come from the DNA, and the V and J calls and clone size come from that table. The top ten hold around 5% of the sample, which has 55,000 to 80,000 clones, more than 70% seen once. Trimming cost V 6 bases and J 3 bases; bases outside gene matches: 5. The CDR3 length is 15 residues. In germline, CDR1 is KGHSH, CDR2 LQKENI. The table lists this clone with a few counts.

The sequenced sample was peripheral blood. V usage is TRBV18 and J usage is TRBJ2-2, with 9 bases fitting TRBD1. The source of this sequence is a man in his fifties or sixties with active COVID-19. The CDR3 sequence is CASSQDRGDTGELFF. In nucleotides, the CDR3 is TGTGCCAGCTCCCAAGACAGGGGGGACACCGGGGAGCTGTTTTTT.